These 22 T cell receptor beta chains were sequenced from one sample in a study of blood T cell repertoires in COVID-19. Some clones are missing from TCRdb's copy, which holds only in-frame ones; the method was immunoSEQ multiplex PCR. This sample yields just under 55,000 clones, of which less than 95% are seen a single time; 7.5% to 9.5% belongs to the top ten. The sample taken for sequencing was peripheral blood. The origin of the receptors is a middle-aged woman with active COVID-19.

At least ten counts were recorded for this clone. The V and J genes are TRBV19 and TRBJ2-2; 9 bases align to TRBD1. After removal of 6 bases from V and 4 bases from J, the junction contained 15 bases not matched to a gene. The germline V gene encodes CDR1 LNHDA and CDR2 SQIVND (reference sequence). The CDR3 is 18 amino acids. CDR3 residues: CASRRSHRGRTSTGELFF. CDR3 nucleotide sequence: TGTGCCAGTAGAAGATCCCACAGGGGGCGTACCAGCACCGGGGAGCTGTTTTTT.

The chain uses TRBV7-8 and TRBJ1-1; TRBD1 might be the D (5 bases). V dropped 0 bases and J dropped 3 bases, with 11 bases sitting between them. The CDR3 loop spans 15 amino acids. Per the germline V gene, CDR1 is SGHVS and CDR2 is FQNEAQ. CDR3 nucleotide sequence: TGTGCCAGCAGCTTAGCGCGGGGGTGGGACACTGAAGCTTTCTTT. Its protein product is CASSLARGWDTEAFF.

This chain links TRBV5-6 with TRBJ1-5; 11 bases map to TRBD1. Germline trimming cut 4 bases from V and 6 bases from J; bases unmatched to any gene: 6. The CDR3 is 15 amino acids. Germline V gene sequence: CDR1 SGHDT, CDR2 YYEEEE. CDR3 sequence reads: CASSRLGQGVQPQHF. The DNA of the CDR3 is TGTGCCAGCAGCCGCCTGGGACAGGGGGTTCAGCCCCAGCATTTT.

CDR3 sequence: CASRKGVTEAFF. CDR3 nucleotide sequence: TGTGCCAGCAGGAAGGGGGTCACTGAAGCTTTCTTT. This chain links TRBV6-5 with TRBJ1-1; D is perhaps TRBD1 (6 bases). Germline V gene sequence: CDR1 MNHEY, CDR2 SVGAGI. The CDR3 totals 12 residues. Trimming left V 6 bases short and J 4 bases short, with 9 bases between.

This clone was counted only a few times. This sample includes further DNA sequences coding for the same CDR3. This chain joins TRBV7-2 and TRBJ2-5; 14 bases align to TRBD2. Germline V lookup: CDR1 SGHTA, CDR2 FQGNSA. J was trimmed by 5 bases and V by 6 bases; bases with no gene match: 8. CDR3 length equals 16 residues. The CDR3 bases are TGTGCCAGCAGTCTTGCGACTAGCGGGGGGGTGGAGACCCAGTACTTC. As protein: CASSLATSGGVETQYF. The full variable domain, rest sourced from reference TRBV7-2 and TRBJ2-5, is GAGVSQSPSNKVTEKGKDVELRCDPISGHTALYWYRQSLGQGLEFLIYFQGNSAPDKSGLPSDRFSAERTGGSVSTLTIQRTQQEDSAVYLCASSLATSGGVETQYFGPGTRLLVL.

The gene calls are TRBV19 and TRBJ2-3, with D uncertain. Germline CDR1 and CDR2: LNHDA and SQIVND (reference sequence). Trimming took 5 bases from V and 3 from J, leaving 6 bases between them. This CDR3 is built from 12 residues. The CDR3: CASSPTTDTQYF. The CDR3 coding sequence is TGTGCCAGTAGTCCCACAACAGATACGCAGTATTTT. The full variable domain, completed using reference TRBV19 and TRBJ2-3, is DGGITQSPKYLFRKEGQNVTLSCEQNLNHDAMYWYRQDPGQGLRLIYYSQIVNDFQKGDIAEGYSVSREKKESFPLTVTSAQKNPTAFYLCASSPTTDTQYFGPGTRLTVL.

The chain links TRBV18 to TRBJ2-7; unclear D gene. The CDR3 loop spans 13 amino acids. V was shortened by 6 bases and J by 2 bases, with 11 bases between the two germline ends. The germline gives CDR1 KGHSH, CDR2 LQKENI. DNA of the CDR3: TGTGCCAGCTCGTCACCGAGCACCTACGAGCAGTACTTC. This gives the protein CASSSPSTYEQYF.

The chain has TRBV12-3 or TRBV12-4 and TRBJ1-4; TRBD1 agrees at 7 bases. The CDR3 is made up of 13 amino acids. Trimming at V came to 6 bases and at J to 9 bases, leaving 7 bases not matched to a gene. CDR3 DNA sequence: TGTGCCAGCAGCACAGGGGTTTTGAAAAAACTGTTTTTT. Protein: CASSTGVLKKLFF.

The CDR3 reads CASTRTDTQYF. The CDR3 DNA reads TGTGCCAGCACTAGAACAGATACGCAGTATTTT. This chain connects TRBV6-5 to TRBJ2-3, with unresolved D. Per germline, CDR1 MNHEY and CDR2 SVGAGI. V was trimmed by 7 bases and J by 3 bases, leaving 5 bases between them. This CDR3 is built from 11 residues.

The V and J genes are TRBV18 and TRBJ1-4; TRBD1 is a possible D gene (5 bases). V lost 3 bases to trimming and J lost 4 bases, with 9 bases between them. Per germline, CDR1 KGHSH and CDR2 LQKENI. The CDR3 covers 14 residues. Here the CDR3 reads CASSPRGGNEKLFF. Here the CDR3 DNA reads TGTGCCAGCTCACCCCGGGGGGGTAATGAAAAACTGTTTTTT.

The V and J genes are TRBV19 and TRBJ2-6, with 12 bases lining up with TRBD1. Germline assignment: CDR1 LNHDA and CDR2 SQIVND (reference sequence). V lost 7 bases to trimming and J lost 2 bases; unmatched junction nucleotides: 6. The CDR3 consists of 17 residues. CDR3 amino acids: CASNTGTGGAGANVLTF. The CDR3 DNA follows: TGTGCCAGTAACACTGGGACAGGGGGCGCTGGGGCCAACGTCCTGACTTTC.

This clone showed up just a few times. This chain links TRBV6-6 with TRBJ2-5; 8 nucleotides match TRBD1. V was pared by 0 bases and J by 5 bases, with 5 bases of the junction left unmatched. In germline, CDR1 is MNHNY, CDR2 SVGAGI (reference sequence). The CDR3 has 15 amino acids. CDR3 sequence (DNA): TGTGCCAGCAGTTACTCACAGGGGGGTCGGGAGACCCAGTACTTC. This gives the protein CASSYSQGGRETQYF.

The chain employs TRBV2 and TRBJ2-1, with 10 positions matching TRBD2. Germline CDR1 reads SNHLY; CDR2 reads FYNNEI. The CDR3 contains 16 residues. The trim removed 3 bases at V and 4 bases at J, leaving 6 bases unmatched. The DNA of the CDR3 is TGTGCCAGCAGTGACCCGAGCGGGGGGGGTTACAATGAGCAGTTCTTC. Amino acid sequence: CASSDPSGGGYNEQFF.

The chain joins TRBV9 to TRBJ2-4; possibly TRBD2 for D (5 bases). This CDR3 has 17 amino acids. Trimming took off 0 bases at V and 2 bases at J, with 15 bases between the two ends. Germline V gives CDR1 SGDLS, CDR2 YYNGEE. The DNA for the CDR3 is TGTGCCAGCAGCGTAGACGGAGGTGATGGGTCCAAAAACATTCAGTACTTC. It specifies CASSVDGGDGSKNIQYF.

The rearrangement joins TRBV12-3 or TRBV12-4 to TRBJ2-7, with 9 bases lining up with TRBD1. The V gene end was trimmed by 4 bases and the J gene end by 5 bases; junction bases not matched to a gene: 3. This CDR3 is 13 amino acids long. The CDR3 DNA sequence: TGTGCCAGCAGTTCACAGGGGGCCAACGAGCAGTACTTC. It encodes CASSSQGANEQYF.

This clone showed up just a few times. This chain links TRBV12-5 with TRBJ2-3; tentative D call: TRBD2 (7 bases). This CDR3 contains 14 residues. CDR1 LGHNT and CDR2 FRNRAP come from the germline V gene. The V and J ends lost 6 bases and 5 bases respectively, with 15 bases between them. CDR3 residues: CASGLERGGDTQYF. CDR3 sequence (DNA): TGTGCTAGTGGCCTGGAGAGGGGGGGAGATACGCAGTATTTT.

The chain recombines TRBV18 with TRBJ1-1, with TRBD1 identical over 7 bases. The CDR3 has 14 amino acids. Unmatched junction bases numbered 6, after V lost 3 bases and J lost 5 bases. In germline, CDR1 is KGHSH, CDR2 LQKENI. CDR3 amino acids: CASSPTDRATEAFF. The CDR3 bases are TGTGCCAGCTCACCGACAGACAGGGCGACTGAAGCTTTCTTT.

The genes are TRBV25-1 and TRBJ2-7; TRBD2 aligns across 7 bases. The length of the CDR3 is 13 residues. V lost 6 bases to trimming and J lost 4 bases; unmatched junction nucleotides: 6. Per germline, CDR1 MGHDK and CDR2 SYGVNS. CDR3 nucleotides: TGTGCCAGCAGCGCAGCGGGACCATACGAGCAGTACTTC. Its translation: CASSAAGPYEQYF.

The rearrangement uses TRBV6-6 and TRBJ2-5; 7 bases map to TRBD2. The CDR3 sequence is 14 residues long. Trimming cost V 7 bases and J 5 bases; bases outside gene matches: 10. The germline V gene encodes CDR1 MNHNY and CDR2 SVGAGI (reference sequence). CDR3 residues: CASKLTSDAETQYF. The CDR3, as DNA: TGTGCCAGCAAGCTAACTAGCGATGCGGAGACCCAGTACTTC.

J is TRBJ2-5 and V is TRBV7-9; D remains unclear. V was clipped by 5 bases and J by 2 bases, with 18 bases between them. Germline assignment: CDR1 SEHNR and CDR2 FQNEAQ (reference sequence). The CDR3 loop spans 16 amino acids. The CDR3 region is CASSKSGLSGQETQYF. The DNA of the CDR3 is TGTGCCAGCAGCAAATCGGGTCTCTCCGGGCAAGAGACCCAGTACTTC.

The CDR3 is CASSLDGGLSNQPQHF. The CDR3 region has the DNA TGCGCCAGCAGCTTGGATGGGGGCCTTAGCAATCAGCCCCAGCATTTT. The chain uses TRBV5-1 and TRBJ1-5, with a possible D match to TRBD1 (6 bases). Germline V gives CDR1 SGHRS, CDR2 YFSETQ. Trimming shortened V by 0 bases and J by 0 bases, and 10 bases separated the two germline ends. The CDR3 has 16 residues.

The CDR3 bases are TGTGCCAGTAGTTTCGGGCGTGCGGGGCCTTACAATGAGCAGTTCTTC. This translates into CASSFGRAGPYNEQFF. This chain uses TRBV19 with TRBJ2-1, with D possibly being TRBD2 (6 bases). The CDR3 is made up of 16 amino acids. Germline lookup yields CDR1 LNHDA and CDR2 SQIVND (reference sequence). The germline V and J ends were trimmed by 5 bases and 4 bases, with 18 bases remaining between them. The full variable domain, in which reference TRBV19 and TRBJ2-1 provide the parts outside the CDR3, is DGGITQSPKYLFRKEGQNVTLSCEQNLNHDAMYWYRQDPGQGLRLIYYSQIVNDFQKGDIAEGYSVSREKKESFPLTVTSAQKNPTAFYLCASSFGRAGPYNEQFFGPGTRLTVL.